Each of the 6 T cell receptor beta chains below was sequenced from the same sample in a study of regulatory T cells in long-lasting Graves disease. TCR beta libraries were built with iRepertoire HTBI primers and Arm-PCR of CDR3 regions. TCRdb ran MiXCR on the multiplex PCR reads and lists one entry per CDR3 protein. The sample comprises hundreds of thousands of distinct CDR3 sequences, around 30% of which are singletons, and about 40% rests with the top ten. As for time point: persistent/refractory GD, antithyroid drugs over 5 years with positive TRAb. The authors made the TCR library using RNA they extracted from PBMCs. The sample here was peripheral blood mononuclear cells (PBMCs), taken when the disease was refractory, from a patient treated with antithyroid drugs. These receptors were obtained from a female donor with Graves disease.

The chain links TRBV3-1 to TRBJ1-2, with D maybe TRBD1 (6 bases). The CDR3 spans 17 residues. Looked up from germline, CDR1 is LGHDT and CDR2 is YNNKEL (reference sequence). Trimming left V 4 bases short and J 3 bases short, with 21 bases between. The CDR3 nucleotides read TGTGCCAGCAGCCCGTTACTTTCGGGACAAATCTACTATGGCTACACCTTC. It encodes CASSPLLSGQIYYGYTF.

The CDR3 DNA is TGCGCCAGCAGCGCGAGGGGCGAGCAGTACTTC. It codes for CASSARGEQYF. The chain couples TRBV5-1 to TRBJ2-7, with D perhaps assigned TRBD1 or TRBD2 (5 bases each). Germline loops: CDR1 SGHRS, CDR2 YFSETQ. V gave up 4 bases and J gave up 6 bases, with 8 bases separating them. The CDR3 is 11 residues long. The entire variable domain, with the rest obtained from reference TRBV5-1 and TRBJ2-7, is as follows: KAGVTQTPRYLIKTRGQQVTLSCSPISGHRSVSWYQQTPGQGLQFLFEYFSETQRNKGNFPGRFSGRQFSNSRSEMNVSTLELGDSALYLCASSARGEQYFGPGTRLTVT.

With respect to this clonotype: This is likely a read error, given that the CDR3 carries no conserved phenylalanine or tryptophan at its end. The rearrangement joins TRBV29-1 to TRBJ2-5; D not resolved. CDR3 length: 16 residues. Trimming took 0 bases from V and 1 from J, leaving 15 bases between them. Germline V gives CDR1 SQVTM, CDR2 ANQGSEA. CDR3 DNA: TGCAGCGTTGAAGACGTGGTTCGTTGGGGCCAAGAGACCCAGTACCTC. Translated, it gives CSVEDVVRWGQETQYL.

This clonotype was picked up a small number of times. The chain has TRBV27 and TRBJ1-2; D is perhaps TRBD1 (6 bases). Germline assignment: CDR1 MNHEY and CDR2 SMNVEV (reference sequence). Trimming shortened V by 6 bases and J by 1 base, and 21 bases separated the two germline ends. This CDR3 contains 17 residues. The CDR3 reads CASSARTTGDINYGYTF. CDR3 bases: TGTGCCAGCAGCGCAAGAACGACAGGAGATATTAACTATGGCTACACCTTC.

For the CDR3, the DNA is TGCGCCAGCAGCCCGGACAGGCCCGATGAAAAACTGTTTTTT. It encodes CASSPDRPDEKLFF. The chain carries TRBV5-1 and TRBJ1-4, with 7 nucleotides matching TRBD1. Germline lookup yields CDR1 SGHRS and CDR2 YFSETQ. This CDR3 is 14 amino acids long. The trim removed 4 bases at V and 6 bases at J, leaving 6 bases unmatched.

The chain combines TRBV10-2 with TRBJ1-1; D ambiguous. This CDR3 is 13 amino acids long. CDR1 WSHSY and CDR2 SAAADI come from the germline V gene. Trimming left V 7 bases short and J 1 base short, with 10 bases between. The CDR3 region is CASIQPPNTEAFF. The CDR3 DNA sequence: TGCGCCAGCATCCAACCCCCGAACACTGAAGCTTTCTTT.